Below are 24 T cell receptor beta chains sequenced from a single sample in a study of beta chain features in type 1 diabetes. No antigen has been identified for these receptors. Reverse transcribing all isolated RNA meant expressed TCRB transcripts were sequenced. Produced via immunoSEQ multiplex PCR; TCRdb's table is partial and in-frame only. The repertoire holds approximately 130,000 clones, with roughly 17% as singletons. Study outcomes and limitations: In all four CD4+ subsets, TCRB CDR3 length was significantly, moderately reduced in type 1 diabetes.

The sample was central memory CD4+ T cells from blood. The source is a man aged 18 to 30 with type 1 diabetes.

This clone turned up a few times. The CDR3 reads CASSIGTQPSSYEQYF. The CDR3 DNA is TGTGCCAGTAGTATCGGGACACAACCCAGCTCCTACGAGCAGTACTTC. The V gene is TRBV19, the J gene TRBJ2-7; the D gene is possibly TRBD1 (6 bases). CDR1 is LNHDA, CDR2 SQIVND, per germline (reference sequence). CDR3 size: 16 residues. V was shortened by 3 bases and J by 0 bases, with 15 bases between the two germline ends.

The V gene is TRBV11-3, the J gene TRBJ2-3, with D perhaps being TRBD1 or TRBD2 (5 bases each). Germline CDR1 SGHNT, CDR2 YENEEA. The CDR3 consists of 15 residues. Trimming took off 4 bases at V and 1 base at J, with 12 bases between the two ends. The chain's CDR3 is CASSSAGAGTDTQYF. The CDR3 DNA follows: TGTGCCAGCAGCTCCGCCGGGGCTGGCACAGATACGCAGTATTTT.

The rearrangement links TRBV18 to TRBJ1-1; TRBD1 is a possible D gene (6 bases). Germline V gene lookup returns CDR1 KGHSH and CDR2 LQKENI. The V and J ends lost 5 bases and 4 bases respectively, with 14 bases between them. CDR3 size: 14 residues. The CDR3 DNA reads as TGTGCCAGCTCAGTTCCGGGGGCGCCCACTGAAGCTTTCTTT. It encodes CASSVPGAPTEAFF.

The chain carries TRBV5-1 and TRBJ1-2, with D maybe TRBD1 (5 bases). Looked up from germline, CDR1 is SGHRS and CDR2 is YFSETQ. The CDR3 spans 16 residues. Trimming left V 0 bases short and J 4 bases short, with 16 bases between. CDR3: CASSLAGPGSSYGYTF. As DNA, the CDR3 is TGCGCCAGCAGCTTGGCCGGTCCAGGGAGTAGCTATGGCTACACCTTC.

This clone was found a few times. The rearrangement links TRBV25-1 to TRBJ1-2, with D perhaps matching TRBD1 (5 bases). This CDR3 is built from 13 residues. Germline V lookup: CDR1 MGHDK, CDR2 SYGVNS. Trimming removed 2 bases at V and 4 bases at J, with 8 bases between. The CDR3 nucleotides are TGTGCCAGCAGTGAAGGGGGGTTCTATGGCTACACCTTC. Its translation is CASSEGGFYGYTF.

This clone has just a few counts. The chain recombines TRBV10-3 with TRBJ2-7, with D hard to call. This CDR3 comprises 14 residues. V lost 3 bases, J lost 2 bases, and 11 bases lay in between. Germline CDR1 ENHRY, CDR2 SYGVKD. The CDR3: CAISDSAPTYEQYF. The CDR3 nucleotides are TGTGCCATCAGTGATTCGGCACCCACCTACGAGCAGTACTTC.

This clone has just a few counts. The chain combines TRBV9 with TRBJ1-6; D unresolved. The CDR3 runs 13 residues. Germline V gene sequence: CDR1 SGDLS, CDR2 YYNGEE. Between the trimmed V and J ends, which lost 0 bases and 7 bases, there was a span of 5 bases. CDR3 in amino acids: CASSVVENSPLHF. CDR3 bases: TGTGCCAGCAGCGTAGTAGAAAATTCACCCCTCCACTTT.

This chain joins TRBV4-1 and TRBJ2-7, with D tentatively TRBD1 or TRBD2 (5 bases each). Trimming shortened V by 1 base and J by 2 bases, and 12 bases separated the two germline ends. Germline V lookup: CDR1 MGHRA, CDR2 YSYEKL. This CDR3 has 15 residues. This CDR3 reads CASSQVGTKTYEQYF. For the CDR3, the DNA is TGCGCCAGCAGCCAAGTCGGGACGAAAACCTACGAGCAGTACTTC.

The V call is TRBV15, the J call TRBJ1-2; no clear D. V gave up 0 bases and J gave up 7 bases, with 6 bases separating them. Germline values: CDR1 LNHNV, CDR2 YYDKDF (reference sequence). The CDR3 contains 12 residues. Here the CDR3 reads CATSRDQGGYTF. CDR3 DNA sequence: TGTGCCACCAGCAGAGATCAAGGTGGCTACACCTTC.

The rearrangement uses TRBV7-2 and TRBJ1-1, with D hard to call. Trimming left V 3 bases short and J 1 base short, with 6 bases between. This CDR3 comprises 13 residues. Germline V lookup: CDR1 SGHTA, CDR2 FQGNSA. CDR3 residues: CASSFRGNTEAFF. DNA of the CDR3: TGTGCCAGCAGCTTCCGGGGGAACACTGAAGCTTTCTTT.

V gene TRBV4-2 combines with J gene TRBJ2-7; 8 nucleotides agree with TRBD1. CDR3 length: 17 residues. J lost 6 bases, V lost 1 base, and 14 bases had no gene match. Germline values: CDR1 LGHNA, CDR2 YNFKEQ. This CDR3 is CASSQGALWTGPSEQYF. The CDR3 DNA reads TGTGCCAGCAGCCAAGGAGCCCTTTGGACAGGGCCCAGCGAGCAGTACTTC.

This clone was recorded a few times. This chain connects TRBV6-1 to TRBJ1-3; D remains unclear. V gave up 1 base and J gave up 4 bases, with 5 bases separating them. The CDR3 is 13 amino acids. Germline V gives CDR1 MNHNS, CDR2 SASEGT. In DNA, the CDR3 is TGTGCCAGCAGTGAAGGGGCCGGAAACACCATATATTTT. It specifies CASSEGAGNTIYF.

This clone was counted a few times. This chain uses TRBV11-2 with TRBJ2-5; D gene ambiguous. Germline loops: CDR1 SGHAT, CDR2 FQNNGV. The ends were cut back, 3 bases at V and 2 bases at J, with 7 bases in the middle. This CDR3 contains 13 residues. CDR3: CASSLNAQETQYF. CDR3 DNA sequence: TGTGCCAGCAGCTTGAACGCACAAGAGACCCAGTACTTC.

This chain links TRBV5-6 with TRBJ1-1, with TRBD1 identical over 7 bases. This CDR3 is built from 14 residues. Germline assignment: CDR1 SGHDT and CDR2 YYEEEE. V was clipped by 1 base and J by 4 bases; unmatched bases: 4. Here the CDR3 reads CASSLYAGGTEAFF. In nucleotides, the CDR3 is TGTGCCAGCAGCTTGTACGCAGGGGGCACTGAAGCTTTCTTT.

The J gene is TRBJ2-5, the V gene TRBV7-2, with 14 bases that match TRBD2. Germline trimming cut 1 base from V and 3 bases from J; bases unmatched to any gene: 1. This CDR3 has 16 amino acids. Germline V gene data show CDR1 as SGHTA and CDR2 as FQGNSA. In nucleotides, the CDR3 is TGTGCCAGCAGCTTAGTGGGACTAGCGGGGGAAGAGACCCAGTACTTC. Encoded protein: CASSLVGLAGEETQYF.

The sample holds one count of this clone. This chain links TRBV7-9 with TRBJ2-7; 8 positions match TRBD2. Trimming removed 2 bases from V and 3 bases from J; junction bases left unmatched: 0. Germline loops: CDR1 SEHNR, CDR2 FQNEAQ (reference sequence). This CDR3 is 13 amino acids long. The CDR3 DNA reads TGTGCCAGCAGCTTACTAGCGGGCTACGAGCAGTACTTC. Translated: CASSLLAGYEQYF.

The chain links TRBV5-1 to TRBJ2-3; a possible D gene is TRBD1 (6 bases). This CDR3 has 12 residues. Looked up from germline, CDR1 is SGHRS and CDR2 is YFSETQ. The V and J ends lost 4 bases and 6 bases respectively, with 9 bases between them. CDR3 in amino acids: CASSATGDTQYF. CDR3 DNA: TGCGCCAGCAGCGCCACAGGGGATACGCAGTATTTT.

This sequence joins TRBV7-3 and TRBJ2-5; D possibly corresponds to TRBD1 (5 bases). CDR3 size: 13 residues. Trimming took off 3 bases at V and 5 bases at J, with 10 bases between the two ends. Germline V gene sequence: CDR1 SGHTA, CDR2 FQGTGA. CDR3 amino acids: CASSLGSGETQYF. The CDR3 bases are TGTGCCAGCAGCTTGGGGTCAGGGGAGACCCAGTACTTC. The whole variable domain, remainder taken from reference TRBV7-3 and TRBJ2-5, is GAGVSQTPSNKVTEKGKYVELRCDPISGHTALYWYRQSLGQGPEFLIYFQGTGAADDSGLPNDRFFAVRPEGSVSTLKIQRTERGDSAVYLCASSLGSGETQYFGPGTRLLVL.

The V call is TRBV9, the J call TRBJ2-1; 11 nucleotides agree with TRBD2. Germline V gene sequence: CDR1 SGDLS, CDR2 YYNGEE. CDR3 length: 19 residues. V dropped 0 bases and J dropped 8; count of bases not matched to a gene: 16. CDR3 nucleotides: TGTGCCAGCAGCGTAGGAGTAGCGGGAGGGGGATTTGGCACCGATGAGCAGTTCTTC. Translation: CASSVGVAGGGFGTDEQFF.

This clone is medium-sized (0.01 to 0.1%) in the sample. This chain links TRBV2 with TRBJ2-1; no clear D. Germline V gene data show CDR1 as SNHLY and CDR2 as FYNNEI. V lost 5 bases and J lost 10, with 15 bases in between. There are 13 residues in the CDR3. This CDR3 reads CASSNGLTREQFF. The CDR3 DNA follows: TGTGCCAGCAGTAACGGCCTCACTCGGGAGCAGTTCTTC.

This clone was seen a few times. The chain uses TRBV28 and TRBJ1-2; TRBD1 agrees at 9 bases. The CDR3 is 14 amino acids. Trimming cost V 5 bases and J 2 bases; bases outside gene matches: 3. Germline loops: CDR1 MDHEN, CDR2 SYDVKM. The chain's CDR3 is CASSLGQGNYGYTF. In DNA form, the CDR3 reads TGTGCCAGCAGTCTGGGACAGGGAAACTATGGCTACACCTTC.

The J gene is TRBJ1-2, the V gene TRBV7-2, with D hard to call. This CDR3 comprises 13 residues. Germline values: CDR1 SGHTA, CDR2 FQGNSA. Deletions cut 3 bases from V and 6 bases from J, with 11 bases between. The CDR3 nucleotides read TGTGCCAGCAGCTTGGATCCGGGCCATGGCTACACCTTC. Its translation: CASSLDPGHGYTF.

In its sample, this clone was seen a few times. The chain combines TRBV29-1 with TRBJ1-2; D is undetermined. The CDR3 totals 12 residues. With 4 bases removed from V and 1 base from J, the gap between germline ends came to 7 bases. Germline CDR1 SQVTM, CDR2 ANQGSEA. CDR3 region: CSVGGVNYGYTF. The DNA for the CDR3 is TGCAGCGTTGGCGGTGTTAACTATGGCTACACCTTC.

This clone was picked up a small number of times. V usage is TRBV7-2 and J usage is TRBJ2-5; 8 nucleotides match TRBD1. Germline loops: CDR1 SGHTA, CDR2 FQGNSA. V was clipped by 4 bases and J by 4 bases; unmatched bases: 8. This CDR3 has 15 residues. The CDR3 DNA follows: TGTGCCAGCAGCTCCTCGACAGGGGAGCGAGAGACCCAGTACTTC. This gives the protein CASSSSTGERETQYF.